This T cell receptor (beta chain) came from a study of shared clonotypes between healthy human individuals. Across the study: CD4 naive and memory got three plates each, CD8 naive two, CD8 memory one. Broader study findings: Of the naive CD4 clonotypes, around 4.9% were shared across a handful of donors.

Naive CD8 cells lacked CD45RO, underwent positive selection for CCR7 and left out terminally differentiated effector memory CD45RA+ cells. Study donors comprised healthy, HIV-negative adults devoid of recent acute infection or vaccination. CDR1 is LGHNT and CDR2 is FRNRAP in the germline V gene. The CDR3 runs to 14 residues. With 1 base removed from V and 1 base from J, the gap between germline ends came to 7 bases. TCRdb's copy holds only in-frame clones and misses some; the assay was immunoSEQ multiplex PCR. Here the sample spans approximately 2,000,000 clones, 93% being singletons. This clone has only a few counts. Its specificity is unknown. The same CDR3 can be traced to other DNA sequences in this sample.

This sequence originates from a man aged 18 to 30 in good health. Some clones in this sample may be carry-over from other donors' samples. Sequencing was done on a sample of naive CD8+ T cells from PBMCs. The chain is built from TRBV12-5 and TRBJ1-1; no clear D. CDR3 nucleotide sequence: TGTGCTAGTGGTTTGGGACGGACGAACACTGAAGCTTTCTTT. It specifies CASGLGRTNTEAFF.